These 3 T cell receptor beta chains share one sample of origin, sequenced in a study of T cell responses to AZD1222 COVID-19 vaccine. Sequenced by immunoSEQ multiplex PCR; TCRdb stores in-frame clones only, minus some. This repertoire shows some 150,000 clones, just over 85% found once; its top ten account for 5% to 5.5%. The source material was peripheral blood, sampled 28 days after the second AZD1222 dose. Receptor source: an adult who received the AZD1222 COVID-19 vaccine.

The chain couples TRBV25-1 to TRBJ2-5; D may be TRBD1 or TRBD2 (6 bases each). The CDR3 consists of 12 residues. The V end lost 6 bases, the J end lost 5 bases, and 10 bases lay between the germline ends. Germline CDR1 is MGHDK and CDR2 is SYGVNS. CDR3 in DNA: TGTGCCAGCAGGAGGGGGGCTGAGACCCAGTACTTC. Encoded protein: CASRRGAETQYF.

In nucleotides, the CDR3 is TGTGCCAGCAGCTTAGCGGCTAGCGGAACCTACAATGAGCAGTTCTTC. Translation: CASSLAASGTYNEQFF. V is TRBV7-2 and J is TRBJ2-1, with 7 bases lining up with TRBD2. Germline CDR1 SGHTA, CDR2 FQGNSA. J lost 2 bases, V lost 0 bases, and 4 bases had no gene match. This CDR3 region has 16 residues.

The rearrangement joins TRBV6-5 to TRBJ1-5; no clear D gene. CDR3 length: 14 amino acids. The germline CDR1 and CDR2 sequences are MNHEY and SVGAGI. Between the trimmed V and J ends, which lost 2 bases and 4 bases, there was a span of 9 bases. CDR3 protein: CASSYGLGNQPQHF. Written as DNA, the CDR3 is TGTGCCAGCAGTTACGGGTTGGGGAATCAGCCCCAGCATTTT.